This T cell receptor (beta chain) was recovered during a study of blood T cells in healthy people across ages (dated by TCRdb to the mid-2010s). Background on the whole study: In model experiments, template switching captured roughly one uniquely barcoded TCR beta cDNA molecule for every two T cells. Age-related changes in TCR beta repertoire diversity were measured in the study by deep sequencing normalized with unique cDNA molecular identifiers. Four age groups were formed from the donors: young (average approximately 17 years), middle-aged (roughly 38), aged (over 55) and long-lived (82). To avoid experimental bias, donors of different ages were spread randomly across the sequencing lanes. Using the same blood draw, the study looked at two additional independent replicas of 1 million unique cDNA reads for two donors, one aged 18 to 30 and the other aged 80 or older.

The germline V gene yields SGHAT for CDR1 and FQNNGV for CDR2. A distance of 19 bases separates the germline ends of V and J, which lose 9 bases and 4 bases respectively. The cysteine opens and the phenylalanine closes a CDR3 of 14 amino acids. Here the CDR3 DNA is all that survives: 42 bases in frame from base 1. On this clonotype: Its antigen is not yet known. No base quality values were provided; no much bigger clone lies one nucleotide off.

Paper-wide results and their limitations: Donor CMV infection status was unknown, potentially confounding age-related changes in expanded clonotypes. The percentage of naive T cells measured by flow cytometry correlated strongly with observed TCR beta diversity. Estimates of total diversity from one million sequenced T cells were regarded as lower bounds and underestimates. Because profiling used bulk unsorted PBMCs, naive and antigen-experienced compartments could not be compared conclusively. Observed TCR beta diversity per million T cells fell roughly linearly with age, and a significant reduction was already apparent by age about 43. The long-lived group showed more naive CD4+ T cells, fewer expanded clones and increased TCR diversity than the aged group, suggesting age selection.

Libraries were made using 5' RACE. Sequencing was performed on an Illumina HiSeq 2500. The second PCR ran for about 7 to 11 cycles and used a J-beta primer mix along with a sample-barcoded 5' primer. A unique molecular identifier was introduced onto each TCR beta cDNA molecule by a template-switch 5' adaptor carrying 12 random nucleotides. Each sample yielded at least 2.5 million CDR3-containing paired-end reads. All of the RNA was converted into first-strand cDNA using the Mint cDNA synthesis kit, with a TRBC-specific oligonucleotide serving as the primer. All cDNA was treated with uracil-DNA glycosylase and then went through a first 18-cycle PCR with the universal primers M1SS and BC2_uni_R. The authors processed their data as follows. For normalization, 1 million high-quality reads, each with a distinct molecular identifier, were randomly selected from each sample. Reads with shared molecular identifiers were discarded instead of being binned into consensus sequences. MiTCR, run with a Q25 quality threshold and the strictest error-elimination algorithm, handled CDR3 identification, clonotype clustering and error correction. A nonparametric unseen species model with Euler transformation was used to estimate a lower bound on total TCR beta diversity. The public reads were reanalyzed by TCRdb: fastp trimming at Q25, MiXCR alignment, in-frame beta chains only. Every distinct CDR3 protein forms one entry, paired with its most common genes and DNA. These V and J calls derive from TCRdb rather than the authors' analysis. Here the sample has 1.5 million to 2 million distinct CDR3 sequences; approximately 28% occur a single time. The biggest ten clones account for 7% to 9% of the sample.

Donors were 35 to 40 systemically healthy Caucasian individuals from Russia aged roughly 6 to 90 years. Each donor gave approximately 10 milliliters of peripheral blood, collected into EDTA-treated Vacutainer tubes. Ficoll-Paque density-gradient centrifugation was used to isolate PBMCs, with at least 7 million obtained per sample. Total RNA, at least 5.5 micrograms per sample, was extracted from PBMCs with Trizol reagent. For every donor, an aliquot of PBMCs went through flow cytometry to measure the percentages of naive CD45RAhigh/CD27high T cells. Sequenced material: blood. This clonotype originated in a woman aged 30 to 39 in good health. In this chain, TRBV11-2 is recombined with TRBJ2-7; TRBD2 might be the D gene, on 6 matching bases. The CDR3: CARSSQEGRYEQYF. The nucleotides are TGTGCCAGGAGTTCCCAGGAGGGCCGGTACGAGCAGTACTTC.